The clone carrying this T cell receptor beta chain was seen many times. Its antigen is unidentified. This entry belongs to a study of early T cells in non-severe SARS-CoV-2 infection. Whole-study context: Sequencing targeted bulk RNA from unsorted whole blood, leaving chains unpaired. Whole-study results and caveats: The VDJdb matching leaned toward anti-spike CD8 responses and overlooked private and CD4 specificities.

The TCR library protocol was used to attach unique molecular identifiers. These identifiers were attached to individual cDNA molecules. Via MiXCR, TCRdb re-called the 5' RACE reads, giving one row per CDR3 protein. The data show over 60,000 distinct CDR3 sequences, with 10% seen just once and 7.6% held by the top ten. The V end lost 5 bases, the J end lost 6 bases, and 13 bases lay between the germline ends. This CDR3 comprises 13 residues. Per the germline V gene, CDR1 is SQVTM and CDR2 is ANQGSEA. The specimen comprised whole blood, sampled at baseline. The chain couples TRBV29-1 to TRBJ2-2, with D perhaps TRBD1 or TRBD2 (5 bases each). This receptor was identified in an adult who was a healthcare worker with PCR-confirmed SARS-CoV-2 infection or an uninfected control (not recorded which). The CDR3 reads CSVFGAPAGELFF. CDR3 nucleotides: TGCAGCGTTTTCGGGGCCCCAGCCGGGGAGCTGTTTTTT.